Listed below are T cell receptor beta chains from one sample, sequenced in a study of spatial heterogeneity in lung cancer. TCRdb fed the 5' RACE reads into MiXCR, producing one record per CDR3 protein. This table has 1,500 to 2,000 distinct CDR3 sequences, over 9.5% appearing once. The sequencing used normal lung tissue next to the tumor, collected at surgery. These receptors came from a female donor with early-stage non-small cell lung cancer. Both conserved end residues are part of each CDR3. The D gene is left open where the match is weak. Clone sizes are given selectively: once, few, many, or a class where the clone is expanded.

j_call clone_size d_call v_call cdr3_aa cdr3_nt
TRBJ1-6 medium-sized TRBD1 TRBV4-2 CASSQESGTGNSPLHF TGTGCCAGCAGCCAAGAATCAGGGACAGGCAATTCACCCCTCCACTTT
TRBJ1-1 many TRBD1 TRBV28 CASRSGQGGVNTEAFF TGTGCCAGCAGGTCGGGACAGGGAGGGGTGAACACTGAAGCTTTCTTT
TRBJ2-6 medium-sized TRBD1 TRBV28 CASSFAGQGNSGANVLTF TGTGCCAGCAGTTTCGCGGGACAGGGGAACTCTGGGGCCAACGTCCTGACTTTC
TRBJ2-5 medium-sized TRBD2 TRBV7-2 CASSLALAGGETQYF TGTGCCAGCAGCTTAGCTCTAGCGGGAGGTGAGACCCAGTACTTC
TRBJ2-3 many TRBD2 TRBV12-3/TRBV12-4 CASSLLAGAPDTQYF TGTGCCAGCAGTTTACTAGCGGGAGCCCCAGATACGCAGTATTTT
TRBJ2-7 medium-sized NA TRBV28 CASSLRGTAAYEQYF TGTGCCAGCAGTTTGAGGGGAACCGCCGCCTACGAGCAGTACTTC
TRBJ2-1 medium-sized NA TRBV27 CASSLFGNEQFF TGTGCCAGCAGTTTATTCGGCAATGAGCAGTTCTTC
TRBJ2-1 medium-sized TRBD2 TRBV20-1 CSATSGRRPDEQFF TGCAGTGCAACTAGCGGGAGAAGGCCCGATGAGCAGTTCTTC
TRBJ2-3 large TRBD1 TRBV6-6 CASSYSIWTGGSTDTQYF TGTGCCAGCAGTTACTCGATTTGGACAGGGGGCAGCACAGATACGCAGTATTTT
TRBJ2-2 medium-sized NA TRBV2 CASSERASRELFF TGTGCCAGCAGTGAACGGGCAAGCAGAGAGCTGTTTTTT
TRBJ2-5 medium-sized TRBD1 TRBV11-2 CASSLDRGQETQYF TGTGCCAGCAGCCTCGACAGGGGGCAAGAGACCCAGTACTTC
TRBJ2-3 few NA TRBV27 CASSLYTPPGSTQYF TGTGCCAGCAGTTTATATACCCCACCGGGTAGCACGCAGTATTTT
TRBJ1-5 medium-sized NA TRBV12-3/TRBV12-4 CASRPINSNQPQHF TGTGCCAGCCGCCCGATCAATAGCAATCAGCCCCAGCATTTT
TRBJ1-1 medium-sized NA TRBV30 CAWRVDTGTEAFF TGTGCCTGGAGAGTCGATACTGGTACTGAAGCTTTCTTT
TRBJ2-3 medium-sized TRBD2 TRBV27 CASRTSGRFWTDTQYF TGTGCCAGCCGGACTAGCGGGAGATTTTGGACAGATACGCAGTATTTT
TRBJ2-2 many NA TRBV5-4 CASSSRLELTGELFF TGTGCCAGCAGCTCGCGACTAGAATTAACCGGGGAGCTGTTTTTT
TRBJ2-3 NA TRBD2 TRBV12-3/TRBV12-4 CASSFPSGTSGKDTQYF TGTGCCAGCAGTTTCCCCTCCGGGACTAGCGGGAAGGATACGCAGTATTTT
TRBJ1-5 medium-sized NA TRBV6-2/TRBV6-3 CASSYRHGSNQPQHF TGTGCCAGCAGTTACCGACACGGTAGCAATCAGCCCCAGCATTTT
TRBJ2-1 many TRBD2 TRBV3-1 CASREGLAVPNEQFF TGTGCCAGCCGGGAGGGACTAGCGGTACCCAATGAGCAGTTCTTC
TRBJ2-3 NA NA TRBV29-1 CSVEDRRGGHTDTQYF TGCAGCGTTGAAGATCGGAGAGGCGGCCACACAGATACGCAGTATTTT
TRBJ1-2 large NA TRBV4-1 CASSQAGGLSYGYTF TGCGCCAGCAGCCAAGCGGGGGGCCTATCTTATGGCTACACCTTC
TRBJ2-1 NA NA TRBV7-9 CASSSVAESSYNEQFF TGTGCCAGCAGTTCGGTAGCGGAGAGCTCCTACAATGAGCAGTTCTTC
TRBJ2-7 NA NA TRBV30 CAWNREWDYRYEQYF TGTGCCTGGAACAGGGAGTGGGACTACCGATACGAGCAGTACTTC
TRBJ1-1 many NA TRBV29-1 CSVGSTGLRNTEAFF TGCAGCGTCGGCAGCACGGGACTGAGGAACACTGAAGCTTTCTTT
TRBJ2-7 medium-sized NA TRBV5-5 CASSLQSTYEQYF TGTGCCAGCAGCTTGCAGTCGACCTACGAGCAGTACTTC
TRBJ1-5 medium-sized NA TRBV6-2/TRBV6-3 CASSYNSGVGQPQHF TGTGCCAGCAGTTACAACTCGGGGGTGGGGCAGCCCCAGCATTTT
TRBJ2-7 NA TRBD2 TRBV5-1 CASSLHSSGRDEQYF TGCGCCAGCAGCCTCCACTCTAGCGGGAGGGACGAGCAGTACTTC
TRBJ2-3 NA NA TRBV28 CASSLTGPLDTQYF TGTGCCAGCAGTTTAACAGGGCCATTGGATACGCAGTATTTT
TRBJ2-5 medium-sized NA TRBV11-2 CASSLVQRQETQYF TGTGCCAGCAGCTTAGTTCAGCGCCAAGAGACCCAGTACTTC
TRBJ1-5 NA NA TRBV6-6 CASTTYQSQPQHF TGTGCCAGCACCACATATCAGAGTCAGCCCCAGCATTTT
TRBJ2-2 few TRBD2 TRBV10-3 CANSGSGTGELFF TGTGCCAACAGCGGGAGTGGGACCGGGGAGCTGTTTTTT
TRBJ1-5 medium-sized NA TRBV18 CASSDQGYQPQHF TGTGCCAGCTCAGACCAGGGGTATCAGCCCCAGCATTTT
TRBJ2-1 medium-sized NA TRBV7-2 CASSLEWGNEQFF TGTGCCAGCAGCTTAGAGTGGGGGAATGAGCAGTTCTTC
TRBJ1-4 NA NA TRBV7-9 CASSLPPGGPPNEKLFF TGTGCCAGCAGCCTACCCCCTGGAGGACCCCCCAATGAAAAACTGTTTTTT
TRBJ2-3 medium-sized NA TRBV6-2/TRBV6-3 CASSYELAGNSPDTQYF TGTGCCAGCAGTTACGAACTAGCAGGGAACTCTCCAGATACGCAGTATTTT
TRBJ2-7 many TRBD1 TRBV28 CASSSSWDRKPYEQYF TGTGCCAGCAGTTCGAGTTGGGACAGAAAACCATACGAGCAGTACTTC
TRBJ2-1 medium-sized TRBD2 TRBV6-6 CASSYLSGRGHNEQFF TGTGCCAGCAGTTACCTGAGCGGGAGGGGGCACAATGAGCAGTTCTTC
TRBJ1-1 medium-sized NA TRBV30 CAWSRGLEAFF TGTGCCTGGAGCCGGGGACTGGAAGCTTTCTTT
TRBJ2-3 NA NA TRBV12-3/TRBV12-4 CASSFGGDTQYF TGTGCCAGCAGTTTTGGGGGGGATACGCAGTATTTT
TRBJ2-1 medium-sized NA TRBV29-1 CSVEPQGYEQFF TGCAGCGTAGAACCACAGGGTTATGAGCAGTTCTTC
TRBJ2-1 large TRBD2 TRBV27 CASSLSPRLAGHNEQFF TGTGCCAGCAGTTTATCCCCTAGACTAGCGGGGCACAATGAGCAGTTCTTC
TRBJ1-1 medium-sized NA TRBV29-1 CSVDMNTEAFF TGCAGCGTTGATATGAACACTGAAGCTTTCTTT
TRBJ2-1 medium-sized NA TRBV12-3/TRBV12-4 CASSYSNEQFF TGTGCCAGCAGTTATTCCAATGAGCAGTTCTTC
TRBJ2-5 NA NA TRBV20-1 CSARDLRDHQETQYF TGCAGTGCTAGAGATCTCAGGGACCACCAAGAGACCCAGTACTTC
TRBJ2-7 many TRBD2 TRBV6-1 CASRRDYHEQYF TGTGCCAGCAGGAGGGACTACCACGAGCAGTACTTC
TRBJ2-5 medium-sized TRBD2 TRBV7-8 CASSLALAGQETQYF TGTGCCAGCAGCTTAGCCCTAGCGGGACAAGAGACCCAGTACTTC
TRBJ2-6 large NA TRBV23-1 CASSQRGTVRSGANVLTF TGCGCCAGCAGTCAACGGGGGACAGTAAGATCTGGGGCCAACGTCCTGACTTTC